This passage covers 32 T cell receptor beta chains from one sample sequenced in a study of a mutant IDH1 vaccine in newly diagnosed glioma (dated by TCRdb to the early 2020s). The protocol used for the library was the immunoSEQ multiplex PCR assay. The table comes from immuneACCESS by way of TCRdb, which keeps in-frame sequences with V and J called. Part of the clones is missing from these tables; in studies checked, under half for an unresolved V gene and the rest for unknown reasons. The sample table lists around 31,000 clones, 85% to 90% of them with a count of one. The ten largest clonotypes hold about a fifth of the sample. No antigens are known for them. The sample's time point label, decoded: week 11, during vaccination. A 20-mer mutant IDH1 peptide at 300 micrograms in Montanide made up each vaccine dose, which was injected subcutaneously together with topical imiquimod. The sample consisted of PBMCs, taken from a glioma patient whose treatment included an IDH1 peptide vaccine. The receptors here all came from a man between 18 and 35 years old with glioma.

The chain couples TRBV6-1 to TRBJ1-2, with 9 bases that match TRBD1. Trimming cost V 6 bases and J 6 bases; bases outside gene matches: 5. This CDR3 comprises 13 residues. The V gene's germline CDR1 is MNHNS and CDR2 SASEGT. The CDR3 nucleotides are TGTGCCAGCAGCGTCACAGGGGGCAATGGCTACACCTTC. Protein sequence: CASSVTGGNGYTF.

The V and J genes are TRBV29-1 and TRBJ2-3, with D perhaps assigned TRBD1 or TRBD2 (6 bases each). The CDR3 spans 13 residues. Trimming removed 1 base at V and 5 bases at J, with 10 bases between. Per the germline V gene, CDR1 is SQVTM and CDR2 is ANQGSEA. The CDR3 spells CSVEGGRGDTQYF. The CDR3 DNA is TGCAGCGTTGAAGGGGGGCGGGGAGATACGCAGTATTTT.

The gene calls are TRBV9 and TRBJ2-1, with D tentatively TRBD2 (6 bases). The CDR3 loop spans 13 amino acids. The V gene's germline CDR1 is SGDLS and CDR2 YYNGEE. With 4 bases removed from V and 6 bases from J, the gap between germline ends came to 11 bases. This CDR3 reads CASSSGLSNEQFF. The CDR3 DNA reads TGTGCCAGCAGCTCGGGACTGTCCAATGAGCAGTTCTTC.

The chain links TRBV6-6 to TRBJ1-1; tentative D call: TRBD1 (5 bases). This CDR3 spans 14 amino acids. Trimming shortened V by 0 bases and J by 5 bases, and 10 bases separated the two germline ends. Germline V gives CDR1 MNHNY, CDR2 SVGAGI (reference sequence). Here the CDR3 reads CASSYSRTRTEAFF. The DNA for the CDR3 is TGTGCCAGCAGTTACTCTCGGACAAGGACTGAAGCTTTCTTT.

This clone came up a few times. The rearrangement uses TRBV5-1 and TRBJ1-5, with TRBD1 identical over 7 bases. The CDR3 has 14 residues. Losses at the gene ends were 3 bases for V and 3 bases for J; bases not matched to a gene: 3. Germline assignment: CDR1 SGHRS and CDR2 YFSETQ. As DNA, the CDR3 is TGCGCCAGCAGCTCGGGACAGCCCAATCAGCCCCAGCATTTT. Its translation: CASSSGQPNQPQHF.

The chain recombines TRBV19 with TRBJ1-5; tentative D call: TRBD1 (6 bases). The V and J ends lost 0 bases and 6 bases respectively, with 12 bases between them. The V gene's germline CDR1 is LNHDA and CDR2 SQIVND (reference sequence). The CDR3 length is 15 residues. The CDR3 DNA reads TGTGCCAGTAGTATAGACAGGGGCCCCGGTCAGCCCCAGCATTTT. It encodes CASSIDRGPGQPQHF.

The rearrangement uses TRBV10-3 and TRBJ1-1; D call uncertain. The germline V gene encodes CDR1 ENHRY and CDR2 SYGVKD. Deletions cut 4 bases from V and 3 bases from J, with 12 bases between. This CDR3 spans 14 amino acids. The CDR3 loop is CAISGTGLDTEAFF. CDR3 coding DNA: TGTGCCATCAGTGGTACGGGGTTGGACACTGAAGCTTTCTTT.

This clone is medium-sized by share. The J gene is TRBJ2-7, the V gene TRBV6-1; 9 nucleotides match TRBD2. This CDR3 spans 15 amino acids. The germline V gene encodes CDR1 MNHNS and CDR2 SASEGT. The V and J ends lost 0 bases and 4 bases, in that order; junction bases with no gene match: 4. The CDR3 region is CASSEASGSFYEQYF. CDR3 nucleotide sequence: TGTGCCAGCAGTGAAGCTAGCGGGAGTTTTTACGAGCAGTACTTC.

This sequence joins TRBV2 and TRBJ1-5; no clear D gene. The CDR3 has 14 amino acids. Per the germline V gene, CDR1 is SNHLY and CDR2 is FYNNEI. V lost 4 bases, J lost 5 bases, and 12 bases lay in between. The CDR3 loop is CASSVGEGHQPQHF. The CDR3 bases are TGTGCCAGCAGTGTAGGCGAGGGCCATCAGCCCCAGCATTTT.

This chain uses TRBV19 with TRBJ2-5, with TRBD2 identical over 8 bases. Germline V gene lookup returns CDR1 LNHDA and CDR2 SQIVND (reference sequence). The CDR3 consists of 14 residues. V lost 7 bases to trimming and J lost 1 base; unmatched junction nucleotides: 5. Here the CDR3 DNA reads TGTGCCAGTAACGCAGGACTAGCCCAAGAGACCCAGTACTTC. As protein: CASNAGLAQETQYF.

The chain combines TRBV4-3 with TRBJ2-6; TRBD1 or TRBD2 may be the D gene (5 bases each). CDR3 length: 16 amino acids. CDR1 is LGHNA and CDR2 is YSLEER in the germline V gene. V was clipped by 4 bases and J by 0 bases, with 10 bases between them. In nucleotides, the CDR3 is TGCGCCAGCAGCCCCTCGAGGGGCTCTGGGGCCAACGTCCTGACTTTC. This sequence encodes CASSPSRGSGANVLTF.

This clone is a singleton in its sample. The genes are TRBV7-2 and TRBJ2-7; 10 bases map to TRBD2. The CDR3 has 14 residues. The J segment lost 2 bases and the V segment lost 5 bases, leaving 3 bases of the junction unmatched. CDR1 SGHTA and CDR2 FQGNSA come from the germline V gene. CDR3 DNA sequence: TGTGCCAGCAGCGATGGACTAGCGGCCTACGAGCAGTACTTC. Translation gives CASSDGLAAYEQYF.

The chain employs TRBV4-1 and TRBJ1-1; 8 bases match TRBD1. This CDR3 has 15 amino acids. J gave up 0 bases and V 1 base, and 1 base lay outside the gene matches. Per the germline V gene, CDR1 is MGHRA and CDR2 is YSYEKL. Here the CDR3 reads CASSQGTGMNTEAFF. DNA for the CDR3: TGCGCCAGCAGCCAAGGGACAGGGATGAACACTGAAGCTTTCTTT.

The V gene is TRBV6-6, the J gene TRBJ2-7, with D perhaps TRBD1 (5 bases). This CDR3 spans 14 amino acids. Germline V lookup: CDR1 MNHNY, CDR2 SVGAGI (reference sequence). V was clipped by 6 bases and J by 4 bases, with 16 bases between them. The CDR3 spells CASSGQGKGYEQYF. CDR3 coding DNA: TGTGCCAGCAGCGGGCAGGGAAAGGGTTACGAGCAGTACTTC.

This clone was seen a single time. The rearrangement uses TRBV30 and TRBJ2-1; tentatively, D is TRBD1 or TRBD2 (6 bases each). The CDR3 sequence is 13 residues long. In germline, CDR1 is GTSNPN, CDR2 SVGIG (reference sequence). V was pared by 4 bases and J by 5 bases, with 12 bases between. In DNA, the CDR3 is TGTGCCTGGAAAAGGGGGGCGGACAATGAGCAGTTCTTC. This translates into CAWKRGADNEQFF.

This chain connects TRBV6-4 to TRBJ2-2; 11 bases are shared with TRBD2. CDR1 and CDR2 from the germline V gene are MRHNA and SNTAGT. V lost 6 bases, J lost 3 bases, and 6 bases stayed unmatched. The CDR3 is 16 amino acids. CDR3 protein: CASSLKGLADTGELFF. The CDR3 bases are TGTGCCAGCAGCTTAAAGGGACTAGCGGACACCGGGGAGCTGTTTTTT.

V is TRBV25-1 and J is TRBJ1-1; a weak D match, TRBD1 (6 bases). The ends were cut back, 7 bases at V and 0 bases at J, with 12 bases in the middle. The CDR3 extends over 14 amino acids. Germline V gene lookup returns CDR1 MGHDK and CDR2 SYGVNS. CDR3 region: CASTQTGLNTEAFF. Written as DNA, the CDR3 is TGTGCCAGCACACAGACAGGCCTGAACACTGAAGCTTTCTTT.

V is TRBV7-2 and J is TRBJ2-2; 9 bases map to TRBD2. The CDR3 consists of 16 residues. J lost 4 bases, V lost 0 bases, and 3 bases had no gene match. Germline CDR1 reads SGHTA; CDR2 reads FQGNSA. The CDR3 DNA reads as TGTGCCAGCAGCTTAGCGCTAGCGGGACCCACCGGGGAGCTGTTTTTT. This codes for CASSLALAGPTGELFF. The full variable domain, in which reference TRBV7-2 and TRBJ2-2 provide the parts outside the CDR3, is GAGVSQSPSNKVTEKGKDVELRCDPISGHTALYWYRQSLGQGLEFLIYFQGNSAPDKSGLPSDRFSAERTGGSVSTLTIQRTQQEDSAVYLCASSLALAGPTGELFFGEGSRLTVL.

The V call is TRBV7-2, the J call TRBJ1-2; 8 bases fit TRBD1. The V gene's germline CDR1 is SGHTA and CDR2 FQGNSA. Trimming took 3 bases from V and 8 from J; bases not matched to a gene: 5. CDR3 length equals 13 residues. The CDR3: CASSFGTGGGYTF. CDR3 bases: TGTGCCAGCAGCTTCGGGACAGGTGGCGGCTACACCTTC.

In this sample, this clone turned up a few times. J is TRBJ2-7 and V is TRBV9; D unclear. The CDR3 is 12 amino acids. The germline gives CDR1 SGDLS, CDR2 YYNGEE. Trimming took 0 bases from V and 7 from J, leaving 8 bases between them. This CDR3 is CASSVGFREQYF. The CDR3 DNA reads TGTGCCAGCAGCGTAGGCTTTCGGGAGCAGTACTTC.

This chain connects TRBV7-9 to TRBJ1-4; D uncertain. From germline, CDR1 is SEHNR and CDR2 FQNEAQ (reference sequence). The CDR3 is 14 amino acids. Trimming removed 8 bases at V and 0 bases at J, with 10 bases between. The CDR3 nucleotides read TGTGCCAGCGGACCTGTTGCAACTAATGAAAAACTGTTTTTT. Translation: CASGPVATNEKLFF.

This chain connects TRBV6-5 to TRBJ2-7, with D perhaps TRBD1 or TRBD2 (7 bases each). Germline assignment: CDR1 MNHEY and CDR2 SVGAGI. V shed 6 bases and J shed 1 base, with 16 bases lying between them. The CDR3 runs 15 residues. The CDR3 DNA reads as TGTGCCAGCAGGGCCAGGGGGAGGGGATCCTACGAGCAGTACTTC. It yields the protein CASRARGRGSYEQYF.

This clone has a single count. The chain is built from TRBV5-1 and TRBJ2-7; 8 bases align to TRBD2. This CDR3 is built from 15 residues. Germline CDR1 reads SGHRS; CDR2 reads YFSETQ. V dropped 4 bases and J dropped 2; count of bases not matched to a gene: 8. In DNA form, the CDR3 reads TGCGCCAGCAGCCCTACTAGCGGAGCACCCTACGAGCAGTACTTC. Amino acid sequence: CASSPTSGAPYEQYF.

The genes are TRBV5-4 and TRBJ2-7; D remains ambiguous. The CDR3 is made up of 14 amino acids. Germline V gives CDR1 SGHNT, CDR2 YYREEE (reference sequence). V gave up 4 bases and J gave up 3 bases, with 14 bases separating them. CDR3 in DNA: TGTGCCAGCAGCCCATCGGGCGCGGTCTACGAGCAGTACTTC. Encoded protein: CASSPSGAVYEQYF.

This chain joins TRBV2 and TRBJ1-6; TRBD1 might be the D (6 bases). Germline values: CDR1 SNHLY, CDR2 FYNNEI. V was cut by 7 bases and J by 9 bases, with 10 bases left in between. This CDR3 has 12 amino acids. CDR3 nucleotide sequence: TGTGCCAGCAAGGGGGATGTTTCACCCCTCCACTTT. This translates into CASKGDVSPLHF.

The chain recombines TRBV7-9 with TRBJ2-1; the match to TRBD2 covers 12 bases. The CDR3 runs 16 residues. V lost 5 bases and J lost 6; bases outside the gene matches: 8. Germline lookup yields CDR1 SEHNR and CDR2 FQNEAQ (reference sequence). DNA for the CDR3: TGTGCCAGCAGCCCTAGCGGGAGGGCCATAGTCAATGAGCAGTTCTTC. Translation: CASSPSGRAIVNEQFF.

CDR3 coding DNA: TGCGCCAGCACCTATCAAGAGACCCAGTACTTC. Translated, it gives CASTYQETQYF. The V gene is TRBV10-2, the J gene TRBJ2-5; D is uncertain. The CDR3 sequence is 11 residues long. The germline V gene encodes CDR1 WSHSY and CDR2 SAAADI. V was trimmed by 7 bases and J by 2 bases, leaving 5 bases between them.

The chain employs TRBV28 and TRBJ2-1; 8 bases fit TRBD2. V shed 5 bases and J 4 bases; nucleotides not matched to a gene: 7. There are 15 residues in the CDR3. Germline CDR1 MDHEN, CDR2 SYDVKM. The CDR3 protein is CASSLSSGPYNEQFF. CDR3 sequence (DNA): TGTGCCAGCAGTCTTTCTAGCGGGCCATACAATGAGCAGTTCTTC.

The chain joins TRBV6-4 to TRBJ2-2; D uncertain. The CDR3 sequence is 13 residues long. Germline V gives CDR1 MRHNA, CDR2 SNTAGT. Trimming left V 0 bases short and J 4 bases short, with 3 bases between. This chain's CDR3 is CASSDSPTGELFF. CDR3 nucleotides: TGTGCCAGCAGTGACTCCCCCACCGGGGAGCTGTTTTTT.

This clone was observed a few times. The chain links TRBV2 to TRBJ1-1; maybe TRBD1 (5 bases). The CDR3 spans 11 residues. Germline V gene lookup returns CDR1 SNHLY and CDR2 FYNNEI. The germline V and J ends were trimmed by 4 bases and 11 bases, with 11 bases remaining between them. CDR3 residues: CASSGGSQAFF. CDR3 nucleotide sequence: TGTGCCAGCAGTGGGGGCAGCCAGGCTTTCTTT.

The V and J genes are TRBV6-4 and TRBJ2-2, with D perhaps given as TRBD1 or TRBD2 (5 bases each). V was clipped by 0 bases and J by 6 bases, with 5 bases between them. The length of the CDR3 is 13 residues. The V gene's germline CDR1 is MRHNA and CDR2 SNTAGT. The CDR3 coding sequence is TGTGCCAGCAGTGACTCGGGGGCCGGGGAGCTGTTTTTT. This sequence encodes CASSDSGAGELFF.

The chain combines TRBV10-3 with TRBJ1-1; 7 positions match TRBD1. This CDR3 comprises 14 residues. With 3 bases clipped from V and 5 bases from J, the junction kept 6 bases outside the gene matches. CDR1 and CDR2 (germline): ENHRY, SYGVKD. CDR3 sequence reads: CAISERTGRTEAFF. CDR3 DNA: TGTGCCATCAGTGAAAGGACAGGACGAACTGAAGCTTTCTTT.